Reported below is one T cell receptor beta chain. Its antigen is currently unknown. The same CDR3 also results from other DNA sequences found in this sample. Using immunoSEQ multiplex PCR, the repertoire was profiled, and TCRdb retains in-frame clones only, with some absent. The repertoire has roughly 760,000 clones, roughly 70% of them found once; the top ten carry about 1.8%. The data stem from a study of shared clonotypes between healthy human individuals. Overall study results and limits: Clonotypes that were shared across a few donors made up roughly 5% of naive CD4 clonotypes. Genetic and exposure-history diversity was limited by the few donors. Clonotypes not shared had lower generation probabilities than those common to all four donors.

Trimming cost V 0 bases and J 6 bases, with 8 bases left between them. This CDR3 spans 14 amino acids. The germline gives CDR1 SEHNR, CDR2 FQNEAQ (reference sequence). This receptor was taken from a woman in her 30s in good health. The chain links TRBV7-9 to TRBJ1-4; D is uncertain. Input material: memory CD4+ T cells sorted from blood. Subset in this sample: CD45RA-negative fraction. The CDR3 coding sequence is TGTGCCAGCAGCTTAGCCGGGGTGTATGAAAAACTGTTTTTT. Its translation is CASSLAGVYEKLFF. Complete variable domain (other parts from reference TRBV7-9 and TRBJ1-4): DTGVSQNPRHKITKRGQNVTFRCDPISEHNRLYWYRQTLGQGPEFLTYFQNEAQLEKSRLLSDRFSAERPKGSFSTLEIQRTEQGDSAMYLCASSLAGVYEKLFFGSGTQLSVL.